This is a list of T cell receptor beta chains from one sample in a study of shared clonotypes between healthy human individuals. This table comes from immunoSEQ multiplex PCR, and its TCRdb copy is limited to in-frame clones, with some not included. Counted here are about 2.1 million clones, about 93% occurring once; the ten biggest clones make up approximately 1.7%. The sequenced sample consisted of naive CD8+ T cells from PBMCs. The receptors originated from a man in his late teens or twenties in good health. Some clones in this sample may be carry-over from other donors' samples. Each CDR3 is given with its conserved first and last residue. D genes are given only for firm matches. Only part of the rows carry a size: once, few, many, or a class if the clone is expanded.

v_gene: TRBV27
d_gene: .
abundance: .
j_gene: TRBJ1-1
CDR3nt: TGTGCCAGCAGTTTATTCCCGGGGGGGGAAGGGATGAACACTGAAGCTTTCTTT
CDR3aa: CASSLFPGGEGMNTEAFF

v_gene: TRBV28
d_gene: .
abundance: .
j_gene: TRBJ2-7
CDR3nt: TGTGCCAGCAGTCCCCAGCGTACCGTCGCTAACGAGCAGTACTTC
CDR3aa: CASSPQRTVANEQYF

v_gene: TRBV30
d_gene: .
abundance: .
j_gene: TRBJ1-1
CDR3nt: TGTGCCTGGGGAGGAGGGACAGAAGCTTTCTTT
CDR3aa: CAWGGGTEAFF

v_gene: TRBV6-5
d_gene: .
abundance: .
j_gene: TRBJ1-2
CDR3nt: TGTGCCAGCAGTTACTCGGGGGGGGCCTATAGCTACACCTTC
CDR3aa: CASSYSGGAYSYTF

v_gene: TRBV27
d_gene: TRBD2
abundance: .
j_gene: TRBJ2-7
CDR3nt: TGTGCCAGCAGTTTCATGTGGCGGGAGGATAATTACTACGAGCAGTACTTC
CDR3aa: CASSFMWREDNYYEQYF

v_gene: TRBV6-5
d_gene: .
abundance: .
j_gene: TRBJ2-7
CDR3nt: TGTGCCAGCAGTTACTCGACTGGGCAGATCTCCTACGAGCAGTACTTC
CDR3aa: CASSYSTGQISYEQYF

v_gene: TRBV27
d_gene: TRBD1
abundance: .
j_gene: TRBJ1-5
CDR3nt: TGTGCCAGCAGTCCGGGACAGGGGGCCGGTCAGCCCCAGCATTTT
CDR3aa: CASSPGQGAGQPQHF

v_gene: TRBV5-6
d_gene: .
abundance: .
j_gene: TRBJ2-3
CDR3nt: TGTGCCAGCAGCTTCCCTCCGCGCCATAGCACAGATACGCAGTATTTT
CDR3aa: CASSFPPRHSTDTQYF

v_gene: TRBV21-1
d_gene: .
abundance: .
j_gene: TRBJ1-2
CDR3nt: TGTGCCAGCAGGGGGCGAAGCTATGGCTACACCTTC
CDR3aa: CASRGRSYGYTF

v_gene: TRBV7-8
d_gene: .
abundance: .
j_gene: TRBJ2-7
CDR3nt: TGTGCCAGCACCCTAGGGGCAGGGGCCTACGAGCAGTACTTC
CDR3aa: CASTLGAGAYEQYF

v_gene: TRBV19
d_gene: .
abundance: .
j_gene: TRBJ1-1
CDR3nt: TGTGCCACCAAACAGGGTAACACTGAAGCTTTCTTT
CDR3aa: CATKQGNTEAFF

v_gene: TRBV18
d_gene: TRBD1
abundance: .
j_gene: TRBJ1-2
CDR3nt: TGTGCCAGCTCACCACAGGACAGGGGCGAGAGAGCTAACTATGGCTACACCTTC
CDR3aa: CASSPQDRGERANYGYTF

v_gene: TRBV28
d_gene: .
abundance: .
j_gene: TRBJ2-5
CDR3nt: TGTGCCAGCAGCCCTCGGGGTCTCAGGGGCGAGACCCAGTACTTC
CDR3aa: CASSPRGLRGETQYF

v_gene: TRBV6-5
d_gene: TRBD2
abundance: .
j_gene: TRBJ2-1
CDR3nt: TGTGCCAGCAGTTATTTGGCCCGGGGGGACAATGAGCAGTTCTTC
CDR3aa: CASSYLARGDNEQFF

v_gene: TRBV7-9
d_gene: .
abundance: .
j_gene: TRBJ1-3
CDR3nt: TGTGCCAGCAGCCCTGTGGGGAGTTTGTCAAACACCATATATTTT
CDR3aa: CASSPVGSLSNTIYF

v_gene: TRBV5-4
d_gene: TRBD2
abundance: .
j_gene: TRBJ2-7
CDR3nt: TGTGCCAGCAGCTGGGGACTAGATTCCTACGAGCAGTACTTC
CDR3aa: CASSWGLDSYEQYF

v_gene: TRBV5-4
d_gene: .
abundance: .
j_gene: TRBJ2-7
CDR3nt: TGTGCCAGCAGCTTTGACCGCGATCCTGTCGAGCAGTACTTC
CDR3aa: CASSFDRDPVEQYF

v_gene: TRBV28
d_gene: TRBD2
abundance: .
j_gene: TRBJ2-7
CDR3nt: TGTGCCAGCAGTTTGGGGGGTGCAGGGATTCTTCAGCGGGAGCCCTACGAGCAGTACTTC
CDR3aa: CASSLGGAGILQREPYEQYF

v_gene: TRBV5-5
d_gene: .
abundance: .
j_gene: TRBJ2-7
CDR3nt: TGTGCCAGCAGCTGGCGGGCAGGGAAGGCCTACGAGCAGTACTTC
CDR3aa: CASSWRAGKAYEQYF

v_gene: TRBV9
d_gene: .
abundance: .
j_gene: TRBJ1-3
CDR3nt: TGTGCCAGCAGCGCGGGGAATAGGCGTCCCACTGGAAACACCATATATTTT
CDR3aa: CASSAGNRRPTGNTIYF

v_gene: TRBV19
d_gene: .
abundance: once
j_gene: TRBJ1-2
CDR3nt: TGTGCCAGTAGTCTTCCCGGGACGGATAACTATGGCTACACCTTC
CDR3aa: CASSLPGTDNYGYTF

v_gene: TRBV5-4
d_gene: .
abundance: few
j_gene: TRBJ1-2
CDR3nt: TGTGCCAGCAGCTTGGGGGGCAGCTCTTCTGGCTACACCTTC
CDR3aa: CASSLGGSSSGYTF

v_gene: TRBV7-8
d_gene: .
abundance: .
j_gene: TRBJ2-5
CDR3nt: TGTGCCAGCAGCCATTTGGAGACCCAGTACTTC
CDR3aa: CASSHLETQYF

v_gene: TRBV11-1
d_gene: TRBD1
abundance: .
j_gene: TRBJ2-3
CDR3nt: TGTGCCAGCAGCTTATACCCCTCGCCTGGACAGGTCGACACAGATACGCAGTATTTT
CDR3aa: CASSLYPSPGQVDTDTQYF

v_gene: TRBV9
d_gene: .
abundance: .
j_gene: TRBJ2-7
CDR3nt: TGTGCCAGCAGCGTAGGGGATGGCGCCAGCGAGCAGTACTTC
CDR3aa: CASSVGDGASEQYF

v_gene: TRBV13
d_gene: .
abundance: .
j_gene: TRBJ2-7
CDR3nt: TGTGCCAGCAGCTTAGAACGCGAGCAGTACTTC
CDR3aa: CASSLEREQYF

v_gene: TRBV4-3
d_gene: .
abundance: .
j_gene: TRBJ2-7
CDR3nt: TGCGCCAGCAGCCAAGATCGGGGCAGGCGGGGCGAGCAGTACTTC
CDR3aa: CASSQDRGRRGEQYF

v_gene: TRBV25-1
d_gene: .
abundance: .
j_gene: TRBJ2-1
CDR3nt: TGTGCCAGCAGTGAATGGGGAGGGGGGAATGAGCAGTTCTTC
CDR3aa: CASSEWGGGNEQFF

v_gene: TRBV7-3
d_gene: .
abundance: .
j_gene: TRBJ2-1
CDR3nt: TGTGCCAGCAGTTCGATCACCCCGGGTGAGCAGTTCTTC
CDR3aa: CASSSITPGEQFF

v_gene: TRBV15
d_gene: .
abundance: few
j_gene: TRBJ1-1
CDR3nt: TGTGCCGCTAGGGGTGGGATGGACACTGAAGCTTTCTTT
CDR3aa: CAARGGMDTEAFF

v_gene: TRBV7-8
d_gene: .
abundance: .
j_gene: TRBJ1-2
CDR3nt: TGTGCCAGCAGCTTAGGCAGCCTTCTTGGTGGCTACACCTTC
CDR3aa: CASSLGSLLGGYTF

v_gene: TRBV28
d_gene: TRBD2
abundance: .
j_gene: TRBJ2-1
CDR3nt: TGTGCCAGCAGTCCCCTGGGGCGGGAGGGCTCCTACAATGAGCAGTTCTTC
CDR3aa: CASSPLGREGSYNEQFF

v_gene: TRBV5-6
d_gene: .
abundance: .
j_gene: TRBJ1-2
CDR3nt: TGTGCCAGCAGCCTTCTGGAGGCCCGCCCTCACACCTTC
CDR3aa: CASSLLEARPHTF

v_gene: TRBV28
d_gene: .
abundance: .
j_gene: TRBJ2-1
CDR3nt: TGTGCCAGCAGCAGACATGAGCAGTTCTTC
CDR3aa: CASSRHEQFF

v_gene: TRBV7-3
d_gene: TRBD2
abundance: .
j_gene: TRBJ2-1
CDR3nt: TGTGCCAGCAGCTCTAGGACTAGCGGGGCCACCTACAATGAGCAGTTCTTC
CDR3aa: CASSSRTSGATYNEQFF

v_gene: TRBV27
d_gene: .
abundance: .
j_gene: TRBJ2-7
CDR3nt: TGTGCCAGCAGGGAGGACTCCTACGAGCAGTACTTC
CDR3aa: CASREDSYEQYF

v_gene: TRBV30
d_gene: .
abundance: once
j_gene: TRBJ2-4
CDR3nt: TGTGCCTGGAGGGTTAGCCCAAACATTCAGTACTTC
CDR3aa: CAWRVSPNIQYF

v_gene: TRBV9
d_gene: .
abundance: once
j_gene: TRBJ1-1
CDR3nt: TGTGCCAGCAGCGTAGATCGGGGGGCGGGCACTGAAGCTTTCTTT
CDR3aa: CASSVDRGAGTEAFF

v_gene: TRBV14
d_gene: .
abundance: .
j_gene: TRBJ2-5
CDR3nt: TGTGCCAGCAGCCAAGACGAGGTTTTGCTTAGCGAGTTCCAAGAGACCCAGTACTTC
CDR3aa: CASSQDEVLLSEFQETQYF

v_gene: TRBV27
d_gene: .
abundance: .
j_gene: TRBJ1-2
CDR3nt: TGTGCCAGCAGTTTATCCCAGGGGAACTATGGCTACACCTTC
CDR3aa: CASSLSQGNYGYTF

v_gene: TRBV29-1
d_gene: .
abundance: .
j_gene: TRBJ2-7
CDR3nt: TGCAGCGTTGAAGATAATGGACAGTCAGGCTACGAGCAGTACTTC
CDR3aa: CSVEDNGQSGYEQYF

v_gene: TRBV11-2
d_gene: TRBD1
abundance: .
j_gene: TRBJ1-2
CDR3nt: TGTGCCAGCAGCACTAGACAGGGAGAAAAAGGTAGTGGCTACACCTTC
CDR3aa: CASSTRQGEKGSGYTF

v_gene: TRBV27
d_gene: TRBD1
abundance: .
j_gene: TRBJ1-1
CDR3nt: TGTGCCAGCAGTTTCGACAGGGGGCAAACTGAAGCTTTCTTT
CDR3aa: CASSFDRGQTEAFF

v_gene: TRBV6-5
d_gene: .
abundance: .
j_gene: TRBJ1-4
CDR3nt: TGTGCCAGCAGTTACTCGATAGCGGGAACGGATGAAAAACTGTTTTTT
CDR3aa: CASSYSIAGTDEKLFF